The rows below give T cell receptor beta chains drawn from one sample of a study of blood T cells in healthy people across ages. TCRdb ran MiXCR on the 5' RACE reads and lists one entry per CDR3 protein. This sample has more than 1 million distinct CDR3 sequences, with under 45% found just once. Input material: blood. The receptors were gathered from a woman in her sixties or seventies in good health. Each CDR3 is given with its conserved first and last residue. Fields, in order: J gene, D gene, clone size, V gene, CDR3 protein, CDR3 DNA. The D gene is left open where the match is weak. Some rows have no size entry. The others give once, few or many, or a class for an expanded clone.

>TRBJ1-2|.|.|TRBV10-1
CASSESGSDGYTF
TGCGCCAGCAGTGAGTCAGGGAGTGATGGCTACACCTTC
>TRBJ2-7|.|few|TRBV20-1
CSARDRDRQAYEQYF
TGCAGTGCTAGAGATAGAGACAGGCAGGCCTACGAGCAGTACTTC
>TRBJ2-7|TRBD2|many|TRBV7-2
CASSRRGGGSYYEQYF
TGTGCCAGCAGCCGACGTGGCGGCGGGAGCTATTACGAGCAGTACTTC
>TRBJ2-2|.|few|TRBV10-3
CAISESTRYRDGELFF
TGTGCCATCAGTGAGTCGACCCGCTATAGAGACGGGGAGCTGTTTTTT
>TRBJ2-3|.|few|TRBV5-1
CASSLELARGTDTQYF
TGCGCCAGCAGCTTGGAATTAGCGAGAGGGACAGATACGCAGTATTTT
>TRBJ1-6|.|.|TRBV4-2
CASSQEESSYNSPLHF
TGTGCCAGCAGCCAGGAGGAAAGCTCCTATAATTCACCCCTCCACTTT
>TRBJ2-7|.|.|TRBV28
CASSPIRLEQYF
TGTGCCAGCAGTCCAATCCGCCTCGAGCAGTACTTC
>TRBJ2-7|.|few|TRBV27
CASSLSISYEQYF
TGTGCCAGCAGTTTATCGATCTCCTACGAGCAGTACTTC
>TRBJ2-1|.|.|TRBV15
CATSRELHNEQFF
TGTGCCACCAGCAGAGAATTACACAATGAGCAGTTCTTC
>TRBJ2-4|.|few|TRBV11-2
CASSLGGRGEAKNIQYF
TGTGCCAGCAGCTTAGGGGGACGGGGAGAGGCCAAAAACATTCAGTACTTC
>TRBJ2-1|.|few|TRBV30
CAWSGSGSSYNEQFF
TGTGCCTGGAGTGGGAGCGGTAGTTCCTACAATGAGCAGTTCTTC
>TRBJ1-5|.|.|TRBV20-1
CSATTDLGGNQPQHF
TGCAGTGCTACCACAGACCTGGGGGGCAATCAGCCCCAGCATTTT
>TRBJ1-6|.|.|TRBV12-3/TRBV12-4
CASSSVPNPPLHF
TGTGCCAGCAGTTCAGTTCCTAATCCACCCCTCCACTTT
>TRBJ2-7|.|.|TRBV6-6
CASSYNQGEVGYEQYF
TGTGCCAGCAGTTACAACCAGGGGGAGGTGGGCTACGAGCAGTACTTC
>TRBJ1-1|.|.|TRBV7-9
CASSPQRSYTEAFF
TGTGCCAGCAGCCCCCAGAGGTCCTACACTGAAGCTTTCTTT
>TRBJ2-7|.|few|TRBV28
CASSLSGTGPEQYF
TGTGCCAGCAGTTTATCGGGAACAGGGCCCGAGCAGTACTTC
>TRBJ2-3|.|few|TRBV9
CASSVAGRGTDTQYF
TGTGCCAGCAGCGTAGCCGGAAGAGGGACAGATACGCAGTATTTT
>TRBJ2-1|.|few|TRBV5-1
CASSSTLTAGYNEQFF
TGCGCCAGCAGCTCCACCCTAACGGCGGGCTACAATGAGCAGTTCTTC
>TRBJ2-3|.|few|TRBV12-3/TRBV12-4
CASSLGFGADTQYF
TGTGCCAGCAGCTTGGGTTTTGGGGCAGATACGCAGTATTTT
>TRBJ1-1|.|.|TRBV5-5
CASSLVAGAWGNTEAFF
TGTGCCAGCAGCTTGGTGGCAGGGGCTTGGGGGAACACTGAAGCTTTCTTT
>TRBJ2-7|.|.|TRBV30
CAWSTLAYEQYF
TGTGCCTGGAGTACCCTAGCCTACGAGCAGTACTTC
>TRBJ1-1|.|.|TRBV13
CASSLKGSGDIMTEAFF
TGTGCCAGCAGCTTAAAGGGCAGCGGGGACATCATGACCGAAGCTTTCTTT
>TRBJ1-2|.|.|TRBV5-1
CASSLGGDRTNYGYTF
TGCGCCAGCAGCTTAGGGGGAGACCGAACTAACTATGGCTACACCTTC
>TRBJ2-7|.|many|TRBV29-1
CSVESGRDFDEQYF
TGCAGCGTTGAGTCTGGCCGGGACTTCGACGAGCAGTACTTC
>TRBJ2-5|.|.|TRBV7-3
CASSLFGTPIGTQYF
TGTGCCAGCAGCCTTTTCGGGACCCCGATTGGGACCCAGTACTTC
>TRBJ1-6|TRBD1|.|TRBV10-2
CASSESHGQGEYSPLHF
TGCGCCAGCAGTGAGTCCCACGGACAGGGGGAGTATTCACCCCTCCACTTT
>TRBJ2-1|.|.|TRBV29-1
CSVEWVGSYNEQFF
TGCAGCGTTGAATGGGTAGGCTCCTACAATGAGCAGTTCTTC
>TRBJ2-7|TRBD2|.|TRBV4-2
CASSPRLNSGSSGSYEQYF
TGTGCCAGCAGCCCAAGGCTTAATAGCGGGAGTAGCGGTTCCTACGAGCAGTACTTC
>TRBJ1-2|TRBD1|.|TRBV9
CASSPKMGTGPYGYTF
TGTGCCAGCAGCCCGAAAATGGGGACAGGCCCCTATGGCTACACCTTC
>TRBJ2-7|.|few|TRBV6-1
CASSEIIVSSYEQYF
TGTGCCAGCAGTGAAATTATAGTTAGCTCCTACGAGCAGTACTTC
>TRBJ2-2|.|.|TRBV6-5
CASSYSNGWTGELFF
TGTGCCAGCAGTTACTCGAACGGTTGGACCGGGGAGCTGTTTTTT
>TRBJ2-5|TRBD2|.|TRBV6-2/TRBV6-3
CASSLSGSFMTQYF
TGTGCCAGCAGCCTTAGCGGGAGTTTTATGACCCAGTACTTC
>TRBJ2-7|TRBD2|.|TRBV29-1
CSVDGGAAGGSSYEQYF
TGCAGCGTTGACGGTGGGGCGGCGGGAGGAAGCTCCTACGAGCAGTACTTC
>TRBJ2-4|.|.|TRBV5-1
CASNGDLVAKNIQYF
TGCGCCAGCAATGGCGATCTGGTGGCCAAAAACATTCAGTACTTC
>TRBJ2-5|TRBD1|few|TRBV13
CASSTRTGGRETQYF
TGTGCCAGCAGCACCAGGACAGGGGGCCGAGAGACCCAGTACTTC
>TRBJ1-4|.|.|TRBV5-1
CASRGTTGEKLFF
TGCGCCAGCCGGGGGACTACGGGTGAAAAACTGTTTTTT
>TRBJ2-1|.|.|TRBV5-6
CASSSEVLYNEQFF
TGTGCCAGCAGCTCGGAGGTCCTCTACAATGAGCAGTTCTTC
>TRBJ2-5|.|few|TRBV20-1
CSARDGNRGVETQYF
TGCAGTGCTAGAGATGGCAATCGTGGGGTGGAGACCCAGTACTTC
>TRBJ2-7|.|.|TRBV7-2
CASAERRGVEQYF
TGTGCCAGCGCTGAGCGGAGGGGAGTCGAGCAGTACTTC
>TRBJ2-7|TRBD2|few|TRBV15
CATSRLGTSGRGSYEQYF
TGTGCCACCAGCAGACTCGGGACTAGCGGGAGAGGATCCTACGAGCAGTACTTC
>TRBJ2-7|TRBD2|few|TRBV20-1
CSARRTSNEQYF
TGCAGTGCTAGACGGACTAGCAACGAGCAGTACTTC
>TRBJ2-7|TRBD2|.|TRBV9
CASSAGTSGSHDEQYF
TGTGCCAGCAGCGCCGGGACTAGCGGGAGTCACGACGAGCAGTACTTC
>TRBJ2-3|.|few|TRBV10-1
CASLRGDLNTQYF
TGCGCCAGCCTCAGAGGGGACCTTAATACGCAGTATTTT
>TRBJ2-1|.|.|TRBV4-2
CASSQEARQYNEQFF
TGTGCCAGCAGCCAAGAAGCCCGGCAGTACAATGAGCAGTTCTTC
>TRBJ2-1|TRBD1|.|TRBV6-6
CASRSAGQGSGEQFF
TGTGCCAGCAGGTCAGCCGGACAGGGGTCGGGCGAGCAGTTCTTC
>TRBJ2-7|TRBD2|once|TRBV12-3/TRBV12-4
CASSSGLEPYEQYF
TGTGCCAGCAGTTCCGGACTAGAACCCTACGAGCAGTACTTC
>TRBJ2-3|.|few|TRBV7-9
CASSPLIGWTDTQYF
TGTGCCAGCAGTCCGCTTATCGGGTGGACAGATACGCAGTATTTT
>TRBJ1-6|.|.|TRBV6-6
CASSYSMDSYNSPLHF
TGTGCCAGCAGTTACTCGATGGACAGCTATAATTCACCCCTCCACTTT
>TRBJ2-7|TRBD2|.|TRBV20-1
CSAEGLAGNYEQYF
TGCAGTGCCGAGGGACTAGCGGGTAACTACGAGCAGTACTTC
>TRBJ2-7|.|few|TRBV10-3
CAIAGVAENSYEQYF
TGTGCCATCGCTGGAGTAGCGGAAAACTCCTACGAGCAGTACTTC